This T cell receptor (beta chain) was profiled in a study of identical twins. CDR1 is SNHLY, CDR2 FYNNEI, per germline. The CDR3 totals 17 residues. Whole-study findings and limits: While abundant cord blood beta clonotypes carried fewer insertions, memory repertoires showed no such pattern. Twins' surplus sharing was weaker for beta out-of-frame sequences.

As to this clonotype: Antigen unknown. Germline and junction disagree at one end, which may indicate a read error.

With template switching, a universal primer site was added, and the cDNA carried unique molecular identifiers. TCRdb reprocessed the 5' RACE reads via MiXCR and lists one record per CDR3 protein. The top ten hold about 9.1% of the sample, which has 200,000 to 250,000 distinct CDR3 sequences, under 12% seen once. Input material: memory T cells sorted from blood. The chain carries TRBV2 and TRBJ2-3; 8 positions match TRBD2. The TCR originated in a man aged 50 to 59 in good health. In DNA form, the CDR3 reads TGTGCCAGCAGGTCTTCTACTAGCGGAGGTAGCACAGTTACGCAGTATTTT. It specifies CASRSSTSGGSTVTQYF.